This entry lists 22 T cell receptor beta chains sequenced from one sample in a study of T-cell reconstitution after alpha-beta-depleted transplantation in children. Preparing the TCRbeta library involved the use of unique molecular identifiers. A single record per CDR3 protein comes from TCRdb applying MiXCR to the PCR reads. The sample lists around 300,000 distinct CDR3 sequences, around 10% occurring once. The sample consisted of PBMCs, taken before TCRalphabeta/CD19-depleted stem cell transplant. The source is a boy under three years old with acute myeloid leukemia, due to receive a stem cell transplant.

The CDR3: CTIFTYEQYF. CDR3 nucleotide sequence: TGCACCATCTTCACCTACGAGCAGTACTTC. The rearrangement joins TRBV1 to TRBJ2-7. TRBV1 is reported as a pseudogene. The CDR3 sequence is 10 residues long.

Ten or more counts support this clonotype. At one end, the junction sequence differs from germline, possibly due to a read error. This chain uses TRBV18 with TRBJ1-5; 8 bases align to TRBD1. The germline V gene has CDR1 KGHSH and CDR2 LQKENI. This CDR3 comprises 15 residues. As DNA, the CDR3 is TGCGCCAGCAGCCCCGGACAGGGCGGCAATCAGCCCCAGCATTTT. Translated, it gives CASSPGQGGNQPQHF.

In its sample, this clonotype was seen a few times. CDR3 sequence reads: CAISVTGRFTDTQYF. CDR3 coding DNA: TGTGCCATCAGTGTGACAGGGAGGTTCACAGATACGCAGTATTTT. The chain uses TRBV10-3 and TRBJ2-3, with D perhaps TRBD1 (7 bases). This CDR3 is built from 15 residues. Germline V lookup: CDR1 ENHRY, CDR2 SYGVKD. V lost 4 bases and J 2 bases, leaving 13 bases between the germline ends.

This clonotype was seen ten or more times. The rearrangement links TRBV5-1 to TRBJ2-2, with D tentatively TRBD2 (5 bases). Trimming took 2 bases from V and 8 from J, leaving 7 bases between them. Germline CDR1 and CDR2: SGHRS and YFSETQ. CDR3 size: 12 residues. Written as DNA, the CDR3 is TGCGCCAGCAGCTTCGGAGGTGGGGAGCTGTTTTTT. Translation gives CASSFGGGELFF.

Ten or more counts support this clonotype. V gene TRBV10-2 combines with J gene TRBJ1-1; D not certain. Germline V gene data show CDR1 as WSHSY and CDR2 as SAAADI. V gave up 3 bases and J gave up 1 base, with 12 bases separating them. This CDR3 region has 15 residues. The CDR3 DNA is TGCGCCAGCAGTGATTCCGGCACAGAGAACACTGAAGCTTTCTTT. It is translated as CASSDSGTENTEAFF.

Ten or more counts support this clonotype. The rearrangement links TRBV4-3 to TRBJ2-5; D not resolved. V lost 4 bases, J lost 2 bases, and 14 bases lay in between. Germline assignment: CDR1 LGHNA and CDR2 YSLEER. The CDR3 is made up of 15 amino acids. The CDR3 DNA reads TGCGCCAGCAGCCTAAGAGCCGATGCTCAAGAGACCCAGTACTTC. It specifies CASSLRADAQETQYF.

This clonotype was observed a few times. This chain links TRBV20-1 with TRBJ2-7; the D is unclear. The V gene lost 3 bases and the J gene lost 3 bases, with 18 bases spanning the gap. Germline assignment: CDR1 DFQATT and CDR2 SNEGSKA (reference sequence). This CDR3 is 15 amino acids long. The CDR3 reads CSAREPVGLSYEQYF. CDR3 in DNA: TGCAGTGCTAGGGAGCCTGTGGGTTTAAGCTACGAGCAGTACTTC.

This clonotype was picked up a small number of times. The V call is TRBV4-1, the J call TRBJ2-2; D gene uncertain. Germline CDR1 reads MGHRA; CDR2 reads YSYEKL. Trimming pared 4 bases from V and 0 bases from J, leaving 3 bases between. The CDR3 is 13 residues long. The CDR3 sequence is CASSRPNTGELFF. Written as DNA, the CDR3 is TGCGCCAGCAGCCGCCCGAACACCGGGGAGCTGTTTTTT.

This clonotype appeared a few times. The rearrangement uses TRBV7-9 and TRBJ2-5; D not resolved. The V end lost 5 bases, the J end lost 5 bases, and 6 bases lay between the germline ends. The length of the CDR3 is 11 residues. Per the germline V gene, CDR1 is SEHNR and CDR2 is FQNEAQ (reference sequence). CDR3 region: CASSPHETQYF. In nucleotides, the CDR3 is TGTGCCAGCAGCCCACACGAGACCCAGTACTTC.

This clonotype came up a few times. An end of the junction differs from the germline gene, which may be a read error. V gene TRBV4-2 combines with J gene TRBJ2-7, with 7 bases identical to TRBD1. The CDR3 runs 22 residues. Germline V CDR1 and CDR2: LGHNA, YNFKEQ. The CDR3 sequence is CASSLMLRRSSRESGNRDSQNF. In DNA, the CDR3 is TGTGCCAGCAGCCTTATGCTCCGGCGGTCTTCCAGGGAATCGGGAAACCGGGACAGTCAGAACTTC.

This chain links TRBV12-3 or TRBV12-4 with TRBJ2-1, with 13 positions matching TRBD2. CDR3 length: 16 amino acids. V was clipped by 5 bases and J by 8 bases; unmatched bases: 9. The CDR3 spells CASSPTTSGGFYEQFF. CDR3 bases: TGTGCCAGCAGTCCCACGACTAGCGGGGGGTTTTATGAGCAGTTCTTC.

The table lists this clonotype with many counts. The chain recombines TRBV15 with TRBJ1-3; TRBD1 might be the D (5 bases). Trimming removed 0 bases at V and 0 bases at J, with 9 bases between. The CDR3 runs to 16 residues. Germline V gene lookup returns CDR1 LNHNV and CDR2 YYDKDF (reference sequence). The CDR3 DNA is TGTGCCACCAGCAGAGATAGGGGAGGCTCTGGAAACACCATATATTTT. This gives the protein CATSRDRGGSGNTIYF.

This clonotype has ten or more counts. The gene calls are TRBV5-1 and TRBJ1-2; no reliable D call. Trimming cost V 0 bases and J 5 bases, with 8 bases left between them. Germline CDR1 SGHRS, CDR2 YFSETQ. This CDR3 has 13 amino acids. The CDR3 coding sequence is TGCGCCAGCAGCTTGGATACAAGATATGGCTACACCTTC. Encoded protein: CASSLDTRYGYTF. Filled out from reference TRBV5-1 and TRBJ1-2, the complete variable domain reads KAGVTQTPRYLIKTRGQQVTLSCSPISGHRSVSWYQQTPGQGLQFLFEYFSETQRNKGNFPGRFSGRQFSNSRSEMNVSTLELGDSALYLCASSLDTRYGYTFGSGTRLTVV.

This clonotype was recorded at least ten times. This sequence joins TRBV3-1 and TRBJ2-3; TRBD2 agrees at 7 bases. The CDR3 extends over 14 amino acids. The germline gives CDR1 LGHDT, CDR2 YNNKEL (reference sequence). With 4 bases clipped from V and 2 bases from J, the junction kept 3 bases outside the gene matches. CDR3: CASSRRGTTDTQYF. CDR3 in DNA: TGTGCCAGCAGCCGGCGGGGGACCACAGATACGCAGTATTTT.

This clonotype was seen repeatedly, ten times or more. The V call is TRBV4-3, the J call TRBJ2-7; D possibly corresponds to TRBD2 (5 bases). The CDR3 is made up of 14 amino acids. Germline values: CDR1 LGHNA, CDR2 YSLEER. Trimming pared 1 base from V and 1 base from J, leaving 8 bases between. CDR3 loop: CASSQGRTSYEQYF. CDR3 DNA sequence: TGCGCCAGCAGCCAAGGAAGGACTTCCTACGAGCAGTACTTC.

This clonotype appeared a few times. The chain links TRBV12-5 to TRBJ2-3; perhaps D is TRBD1 or TRBD2 (5 bases each). Germline V gene sequence: CDR1 LGHNT, CDR2 FRNRAP. CDR3 length equals 13 residues. Trimming cost V 5 bases and J 2 bases, with 8 bases left between them. DNA for the CDR3: TGTGCTAGTGGTGGGGGTACCACAGATACGCAGTATTTT. As protein: CASGGGTTDTQYF.

Many counts were recorded for this clonotype. This rearrangement joins TRBV25-1 to TRBJ1-1; D unresolved. The CDR3 contains 15 residues. V was cut by 2 bases and J by 2 bases, with 12 bases left in between. Germline CDR1 and CDR2: MGHDK and SYGVNS. Here the CDR3 DNA reads TGTGCCAGCAGTGAAGACGACACCCTTAACACTGAAGCTTTCTTT. Its protein product is CASSEDDTLNTEAFF.

Many counts were recorded for this clonotype. This rearrangement joins TRBV12-3 or TRBV12-4 to TRBJ1-1; no reliable D call. V dropped 6 bases and J dropped 1 base, with 6 bases sitting between them. The CDR3 has 12 residues. CDR3 in amino acids: CASRQTNTEAFF. The DNA of the CDR3 is TGTGCCAGCAGGCAGACGAACACTGAAGCTTTCTTT.

The sample holds many counts of this clonotype. The gene calls are TRBV6-5 and TRBJ2-7; the match to TRBD1 covers 9 bases. The V and J ends lost 6 bases and 2 bases, in that order; junction bases with no gene match: 5. There are 14 residues in the CDR3. The germline V gene encodes CDR1 MNHEY and CDR2 SVGAGI. CDR3 amino acids: CASRGTGQPYEQYF. Written as DNA, the CDR3 is TGTGCCAGCAGAGGGACAGGGCAACCCTACGAGCAGTACTTC.

This clonotype has a count of ten or more. V gene TRBV6-5 combines with J gene TRBJ1-5; possibly TRBD1 for D (5 bases). The germline V gene has CDR1 MNHEY and CDR2 SVGAGI. The length of the CDR3 is 15 residues. With 0 bases removed from V and 7 bases from J, the gap between germline ends came to 13 bases. The CDR3 spells CASSYSGARGQPQHF. In DNA, the CDR3 is TGTGCCAGCAGTTACTCAGGGGCCCGGGGCCAGCCCCAGCATTTT.

This clonotype appeared many times. The chain has TRBV28 and TRBJ2-1, with a possible D match to TRBD2 (7 bases). The length of the CDR3 is 15 residues. V lost 3 bases and J lost 4, with 13 bases in between. CDR1 is MDHEN and CDR2 is SYDVKM in the germline V gene. The CDR3: CASSLRGGLYNEQFF. The CDR3 DNA reads TGTGCCAGCAGTTTGAGGGGGGGACTGTACAATGAGCAGTTCTTC.

This clonotype showed up many times. This chain connects TRBV20-1 to TRBJ2-3; 10 bases map to TRBD2. After removal of 8 bases from V and 2 bases from J, the junction contained 16 bases not matched to a gene. CDR1 is DFQATT, CDR2 SNEGSKA, per germline (reference sequence). CDR3 length: 17 residues. As DNA, the CDR3 is TGCAGTACAATAGTCAGGACTAGCGGTGGGACCACAGATACGCAGTATTTT. It codes for CSTIVRTSGGTTDTQYF.